This TCR beta chain derives from a study of early T cells in non-severe SARS-CoV-2 infection (dated by TCRdb to about 2021). As for the study more broadly: TCR sequencing used bulk RNA from unsorted whole blood, so alpha and beta chains could not be paired. Here is what the overall study found, with its caveats: Matching against VDJdb was skewed toward anti-spike CD8 responses, likely underestimated virus-specific expansions, and missed private and CD4 specificities.

On this clonotype: Its antigen remains unidentified. Qualities for individual bases were not recorded, and no much larger clone is one base off.

To prepare the library, 5' RACE was applied. Sequenced using a NextSeq 500. In the TCR library protocol, unique molecular identifiers were attached to individual cDNA molecules to correct for PCR bias and sequencing error. Both TCR alpha and beta chains were sequenced, and tight co-correlation was observed between alpha and beta sequence abundances in each sample. The source study handled its data this way. Decombinator V4 was used to perform V gene, J gene and CDR3 annotation of TCR sequences. TCRs were defined as expanded if a significant change between any two time points was detected under a Poisson model with p below 0.0001. TCR abundances were normalised to the total number of TCRs sequenced per sample and expressed as counts per million. MAIT TCRs were defined by TRAV1-2 paired with TRAJ12, TRAJ20 or TRAJ33, and iNKT TCRs by TRAV10 paired with TRAJ18. VDJdb, accessed on 1 November 2021, was searched for TCRs annotated for CMV, EBV and SARS-CoV-2, and TCRs annotated for more than one antigen were excluded. Using fastp trimming at Q25 and MiXCR clonotype assembly, TCRdb reanalyzed the public sequencing data and kept in-frame beta chains. One record per CDR3 amino acid sequence lists the most common genes and DNA. The V and J calls follow TCRdb's processing rather than the paper's. Recorded for this sample are around 58,000 distinct CDR3 sequences; 7.7% of them occurred a single time. Roughly a tenth of the sample comes from the top ten.

This was a case-control study nested in a cohort of healthcare workers in London, UK, who had nasopharyngeal swab PCR tests and blood samples taken every week. Healthcare workers were recruited between 23 and 31 March 2020, during the week of the UK lockdown, and were followed weekly for up to roughly 16 weeks. Based on the germline V gene, the CDR1 and CDR2 sequences are SGHTA and FQGNSA. V is reduced by 5 bases and J by 3 bases, leaving a spacing of 14 bases between them. The CDR3 goes from the cysteine to the phenylalanine over 14 residues. The retained sequence is limited to the CDR3, 42 bases, with the frame set at the first base.

Sequenced here: whole blood, sampled at baseline. This chain is built from TRBV7-2 and TRBJ2-7, with an unclear D gene assignment. This clonotype was sampled from an adult who was a healthcare worker with PCR-confirmed SARS-CoV-2 infection or an uninfected control (not recorded which). The DNA sequence reads TGTGCCAGCAGCGGTAGACCCGGCGACTACGAGCAGTACTTC. This translates into CASSGRPGDYEQYF.